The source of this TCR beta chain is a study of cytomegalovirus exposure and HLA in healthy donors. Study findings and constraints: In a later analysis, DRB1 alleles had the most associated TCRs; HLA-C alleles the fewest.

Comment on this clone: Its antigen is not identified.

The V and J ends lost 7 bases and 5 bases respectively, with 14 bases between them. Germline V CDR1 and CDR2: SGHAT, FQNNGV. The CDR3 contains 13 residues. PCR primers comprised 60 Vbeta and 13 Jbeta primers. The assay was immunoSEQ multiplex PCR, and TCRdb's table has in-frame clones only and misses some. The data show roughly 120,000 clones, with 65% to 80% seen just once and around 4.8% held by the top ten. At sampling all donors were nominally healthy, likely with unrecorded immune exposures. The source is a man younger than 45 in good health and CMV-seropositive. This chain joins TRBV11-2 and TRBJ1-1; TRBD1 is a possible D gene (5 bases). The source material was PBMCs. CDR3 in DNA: TGTGCCAGCACCTTCCAGGGAGGGACTGAAGCTTTCTTT. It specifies CASTFQGGTEAFF.